One and the same sample provided the 10 T cell receptor beta chains below, sequenced in a study of T cells in Graves' hyperthyroidism and ophthalmopathy. It was RNA transcripts that yielded the amplified TCR beta CDR3 regions. During a first-round RT-PCR of the TCR CDR3, the HTBI primer set was used. TCRdb analysed the multiplex PCR reads with MiXCR anew, one entry per CDR3 protein. The sample holds around 720,000 distinct CDR3 sequences; 35% are singletons and the top ten take roughly 30%. The sample was blood. The source is a middle-aged woman with Graves' hyperthyroidism.

Many counts were recorded for this clonotype. V usage is TRBV19 and J usage is TRBJ2-2; D is unclear. The CDR3 length is 14 residues. V lost 6 bases to trimming and J lost 7 bases, with 15 bases between them. Germline V gene data show CDR1 as LNHDA and CDR2 as SQIVND (reference sequence). The CDR3 here is CASRLTASGGELFF. In DNA form, the CDR3 reads TGTGCCAGTAGATTGACTGCATCGGGCGGGGAGCTGTTTTTT.

This clonotype was seen ten or more times. The chain carries TRBV29-1 and TRBJ2-5; weak D call: TRBD2 (5 bases). Trimming removed 7 bases at V and 5 bases at J, with 14 bases between. The CDR3 extends over 12 amino acids. Germline loops: CDR1 SQVTM, CDR2 ANQGSEA. This CDR3 is CSASGGPETQYF. For the CDR3, the DNA is TGCAGCGCCTCTGGCGGGCCGGAGACCCAGTACTTC.

For this clonotype: A much larger clone lies a single base off, so this may be a read error. The chain couples TRBV7-2 to TRBJ2-5; perhaps TRBD2 as D (7 bases). The CDR3 runs to 14 residues. With 5 bases removed from V and 5 bases from J, the gap between germline ends came to 15 bases. Germline loops: CDR1 SGHTA, CDR2 FQGNSA. The CDR3 sequence is CASSVWGGAETQYF. CDR3 sequence (DNA): TGTGCCAGCAGCGTGTGGGGGGGGGCTGAGACCCAGTACTTC.

This clonotype was seen more than once but under ten times. The chain joins TRBV5-1 to TRBJ1-2; D is unresolved. Germline CDR1 reads SGHRS; CDR2 reads YFSETQ. CDR3 length: 15 residues. The V end lost 0 bases, the J end lost 0 bases, and 9 bases lay between the germline ends. The CDR3 DNA is TGCGCCAGCAGCTTGGCACCGCTTTCTAACTATGGCTACACCTTC. It codes for CASSLAPLSNYGYTF.

V gene TRBV10-2 combines with J gene TRBJ1-5; 7 bases align to TRBD1. Germline V gene lookup returns CDR1 WSHSY and CDR2 SAAADI. The V segment lost 3 bases and the J segment 6 bases; nucleotides outside the gene matches: 8. The CDR3 has 15 residues. The CDR3, as DNA: TGCGCCAGCAGTGAACGGCAGGGGGTTGGTCAGCCCCAGCATTTT. Translating it yields CASSERQGVGQPQHF.

As concerns this clonotype: The junction shows a germline mismatch at one end, possibly a read error. The rearrangement uses TRBV7-9 and TRBJ2-2, with 10 nucleotides matching TRBD1. This CDR3 spans 21 amino acids. Germline CDR1 and CDR2: SEHNR and FQNEAQ (reference sequence). The CDR3 sequence: CASSQSFRGAGGTGVTGELFF. CDR3 nucleotide sequence: TGCGCCAGCAGCCAATCTTTTAGAGGTGCAGGGGGGACAGGGGTTACCGGGGAGCTGTTTTTT.

This clonotype has ten or more counts. The chain has TRBV7-3 and TRBJ1-5; D ambiguous. Germline lookup yields CDR1 SGHTA and CDR2 FQGTGA. The CDR3 is 13 amino acids. V was cut by 6 bases and J by 7 bases, with 13 bases left in between. The chain's CDR3 is CASRSMGSQPQHF. The CDR3, as DNA: TGTGCCAGCAGGTCGATGGGGAGCCAGCCCCAGCATTTT.

Regarding this clonotype: It may be a read error: a sequence one base away is much more abundant. The chain has TRBV19 and TRBJ1-5; no clear D gene. This CDR3 comprises 14 residues. V lost 7 bases, J lost 3 bases, and 13 bases lay in between. Germline loops: CDR1 LNHDA, CDR2 SQIVND (reference sequence). The CDR3 reads CASKEILINQPQHF. CDR3 coding DNA: TGTGCCAGTAAAGAGATCCTTATCAATCAGCCCCAGCATTTT.

This clonotype was recorded many times. V is TRBV29-1 and J is TRBJ1-6; D not certain. V was clipped by 5 bases and J by 2 bases, with 13 bases between them. The CDR3 runs 15 residues. The germline V gene has CDR1 SQVTM and CDR2 ANQGSEA. In nucleotides, the CDR3 is TGCAGCGTTTTCCGACTCAGGACCTATAATTCACCCCTCCACTTT. As protein: CSVFRLRTYNSPLHF.

The CDR3 sequence: CASSYSRNYEQYF. The CDR3 nucleotides are TGTGCCAGCAGTTACTCGAGAAACTACGAGCAGTACTTC. The chain links TRBV7-9 to TRBJ2-7; D is undetermined. The CDR3 extends over 13 amino acids. In germline, CDR1 is SEHNR, CDR2 FQNEAQ (reference sequence). V lost 6 bases to trimming and J lost 3 bases, with 12 bases between them. Filled out from reference TRBV7-9 and TRBJ2-7, the complete variable domain reads DTGVSQNPRHKITKRGQNVTFRCDPISEHNRLYWYRQTLGQGPEFLTYFQNEAQLEKSRLLSDRFSAERPKGSFSTLEIQRTEQGDSAMYLCASSYSRNYEQYFGPGTRLTVT.